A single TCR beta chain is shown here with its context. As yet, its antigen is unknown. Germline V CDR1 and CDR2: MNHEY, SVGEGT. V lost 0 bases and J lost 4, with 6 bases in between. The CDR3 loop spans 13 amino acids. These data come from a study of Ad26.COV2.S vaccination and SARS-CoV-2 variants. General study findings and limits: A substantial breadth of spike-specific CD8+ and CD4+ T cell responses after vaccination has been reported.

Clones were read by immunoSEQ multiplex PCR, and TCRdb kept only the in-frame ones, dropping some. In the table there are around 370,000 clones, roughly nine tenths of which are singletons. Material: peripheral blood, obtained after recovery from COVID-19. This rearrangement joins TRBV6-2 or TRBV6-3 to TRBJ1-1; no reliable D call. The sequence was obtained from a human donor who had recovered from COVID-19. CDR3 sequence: CASSYSFGTEAFF. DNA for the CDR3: TGTGCCAGCAGTTACTCTTTTGGCACTGAAGCTTTCTTT.